One and the same sample provided the 27 T cell receptor beta chains below, sequenced in a study of CD8 T cells in Susac syndrome. Random hexamers were used to reverse transcribe the RNA input (about 0.45 to 1 ug). TCRdb called the immunoSEQ multiplex PCR reads again in MiXCR, with one record for every CDR3 protein. This table has about 180,000 distinct CDR3 sequences, approximately 95% appearing once. Sample: CD8+ T cells from PBMCs. Receptors originate from a human donor with multiple sclerosis.

The chain carries TRBV2 and TRBJ2-7; 8 nucleotides agree with TRBD1. The CDR3 has 14 amino acids. The V gene end was trimmed by 3 bases and the J gene end by 2 bases; junction bases not matched to a gene: 3. Per germline, CDR1 SNHLY and CDR2 FYNNEI. CDR3 coding DNA: TGTGCCAGCAGTGAGGACAGGGAAACCTACGAGCAGTACTTC. As protein: CASSEDRETYEQYF.

The chain is built from TRBV5-1 and TRBJ2-3; D is unclear. Between the trimmed V and J ends, which lost 6 bases and 7 bases, there was a span of 15 bases. Germline V lookup: CDR1 SGHRS, CDR2 YFSETQ. This CDR3 region has 13 residues. The CDR3 coding sequence is TGCGCCAGCAATGACCCCCCGGCAAATACGCAGTATTTT. Encoded protein: CASNDPPANTQYF.

The chain employs TRBV27 and TRBJ2-7; D not resolved. The CDR3 extends over 12 amino acids. Germline V gene lookup returns CDR1 MNHEY and CDR2 SMNVEV (reference sequence). Trimming pared 6 bases from V and 0 bases from J, leaving 6 bases between. CDR3 loop: CASRKTSYEQYF. The CDR3 bases are TGTGCCAGCAGAAAAACCTCCTACGAGCAGTACTTC.

The V and J genes are TRBV5-6 and TRBJ2-7, with TRBD2 identical over 12 bases. This CDR3 is built from 15 residues. Germline V gene lookup returns CDR1 SGHDT and CDR2 YYEEEE. V lost 4 bases, J lost 3 bases, and 5 bases stayed unmatched. The CDR3 here is CASSGLAGSNYEQYF. DNA of the CDR3: TGTGCCAGCAGCGGACTAGCGGGGTCCAACTACGAGCAGTACTTC. The variable domain in full, completed from reference TRBV5-6 and TRBJ2-7, reads DAGVTQSPTHLIKTRGQQVTLRCSPKSGHDTVSWYQQALGQGPQFIFQYYEEEERQRGNFPDRFSGHQFPNYSSELNVNALLLGDSALYLCASSGLAGSNYEQYFGPGTRLTVT.

The J gene is TRBJ2-7, the V gene TRBV28; possibly TRBD1 or TRBD2 for D (5 bases each). Trimming cost V 2 bases and J 4 bases, with 15 bases left between them. The germline V gene encodes CDR1 MDHEN and CDR2 SYDVKM. The CDR3 sequence is 15 residues long. CDR3 protein: CASSLQQGPFYEQYF. DNA for the CDR3: TGTGCCAGCAGTTTACAGCAGGGACCCTTTTACGAGCAGTACTTC.

This rearrangement joins TRBV12-3 or TRBV12-4 to TRBJ2-2; 8 bases align to TRBD1. CDR3 size: 14 residues. The junction had 5 bases not matched to a gene; V was cut back by 4 bases and J by 7 bases. In DNA, the CDR3 is TGTGCCAGCAGTTGGACAGGGTTGGACGGGGAGCTGTTTTTT. Translating it yields CASSWTGLDGELFF.

The chain couples TRBV28 to TRBJ2-7, with TRBD1 matching over 7 bases. Germline V lookup: CDR1 MDHEN, CDR2 SYDVKM. CDR3 size: 13 residues. J lost 4 bases, V lost 5 bases, and 5 bases had no gene match. As DNA, the CDR3 is TGTGCCAGCAGTCCCCTCAGGGGGTACGAGCAGTACTTC. This codes for CASSPLRGYEQYF.

J is TRBJ1-1 and V is TRBV7-9; TRBD1 might be the D (6 bases). The germline gives CDR1 SEHNR, CDR2 FQNEAQ (reference sequence). This CDR3 region has 15 residues. Between the trimmed V and J ends, which lost 5 bases and 6 bases, there was a span of 19 bases. The CDR3 DNA is TGTGCCAGCAGCCTTTTAGGAGGGGGAACCCCTGAAGCTTTCTTT. Its translation: CASSLLGGGTPEAFF.

This clonotype showed up just once. V usage is TRBV20-1 and J usage is TRBJ1-4; D is undetermined. Germline values: CDR1 DFQATT, CDR2 SNEGSKA (reference sequence). Trimming cost V 3 bases and J 8 bases, with 16 bases left between them. The CDR3 covers 14 residues. The CDR3 region is CSARGIGVIEKLFF. CDR3 bases: TGCAGTGCTAGGGGAATCGGGGTCATCGAAAAACTGTTTTTT.

The CDR3 region has the DNA TGTGCCAGCAGCGCGGGGGACGGACTACGAGGGCAGTACTTC. Translated, it gives CASSAGDGLRGQYF. V gene TRBV11-2 combines with J gene TRBJ2-7, with 7 bases fitting TRBD2. Trimming took 5 bases from V and 9 from J; bases not matched to a gene: 13. Germline CDR1 SGHAT, CDR2 FQNNGV. The CDR3 consists of 14 residues. The full variable domain, in which reference TRBV11-2 and TRBJ2-7 provide the parts outside the CDR3, is EAGVAQSPRYKIIEKRQSVAFWCNPISGHATLYWYQQILGQGPKLLIQFQNNGVVDDSQLPKDRFSAERLKGVDSTLKIQPAKLEDSAVYLCASSAGDGLRGQYFGPGTRLTVT.

The V call is TRBV28, the J call TRBJ1-2; TRBD1 aligns across 8 bases. This CDR3 has 16 residues. From germline, CDR1 is MDHEN and CDR2 SYDVKM. Trimming removed 5 bases from V and 10 bases from J; junction bases left unmatched: 18. The CDR3 here is CASSHSPGQAESDYTF. In DNA, the CDR3 is TGTGCCAGCAGTCACTCTCCGGGACAGGCAGAGAGTGACTACACCTTC.

V gene TRBV13 combines with J gene TRBJ2-4; 11 nucleotides line up with TRBD1. The germline gives CDR1 PRHDT, CDR2 FYEKMQ (reference sequence). The CDR3 is 15 residues long. V gave up 3 bases and J gave up 7 bases; unmatched junction bases: 5. CDR3 protein: CASSFAGTGGNIQYF. CDR3 in DNA: TGTGCCAGCAGCTTTGCTGGGACAGGGGGTAACATTCAGTACTTC.

The chain links TRBV4-1 to TRBJ2-2; D is uncertain. The V gene's germline CDR1 is MGHRA and CDR2 YSYEKL. This CDR3 has 17 amino acids. Trimming took 0 bases from V and 0 from J, leaving 11 bases between them. The CDR3 nucleotides are TGCGCCAGCAGCCAAGATCCTCCGGTCGCGAACACCGGGGAGCTGTTTTTT. Protein sequence: CASSQDPPVANTGELFF.

V gene TRBV10-2 combines with J gene TRBJ1-4, with D tentatively TRBD1 (5 bases). The CDR3 is 14 amino acids. CDR1 is WSHSY and CDR2 is SAAADI in the germline V gene. The V and J ends lost 5 bases and 8 bases respectively, with 15 bases between them. The CDR3 bases are TGCGCCAGCAGTTCCGGAGGGGTGAAGGAAAAACTGTTTTTT. Its protein product is CASSSGGVKEKLFF.

The chain is built from TRBV2 and TRBJ2-7; D is undetermined. The CDR3 is made up of 12 amino acids. Germline V gene data show CDR1 as SNHLY and CDR2 as FYNNEI. V was shortened by 1 base and J by 3 bases, with 4 bases between the two germline ends. The CDR3 protein is CASSEGYYEQYF. The CDR3 coding sequence is TGTGCCAGCAGTGAAGGGTACTACGAGCAGTACTTC.

This sequence joins TRBV27 and TRBJ2-3, with D maybe TRBD1 (6 bases). This CDR3 has 14 amino acids. The germline V and J ends were trimmed by 0 bases and 6 bases, with 10 bases remaining between them. CDR1 is MNHEY, CDR2 SMNVEV, per germline (reference sequence). CDR3 amino acids: CASSLSRGSDTQYF. The CDR3 bases are TGTGCCAGCAGTTTATCCAGGGGCTCCGATACGCAGTATTTT.

The chain uses TRBV13 and TRBJ1-1, with D unclear. CDR3 length: 14 amino acids. From germline, CDR1 is PRHDT and CDR2 FYEKMQ (reference sequence). The V gene lost 2 bases and the J gene lost 0 bases, with 7 bases spanning the gap. The CDR3 loop reads CASSLSFMNTEAFF. The CDR3 nucleotides read TGTGCCAGCAGCTTAAGTTTCATGAACACTGAAGCTTTCTTT.

The chain recombines TRBV30 with TRBJ2-7, with TRBD1 as a possible D gene (6 bases). The V end lost 2 bases, the J end lost 1 base, and 9 bases lay between the germline ends. This CDR3 has 13 residues. Germline assignment: CDR1 GTSNPN and CDR2 SVGIG (reference sequence). As DNA, the CDR3 is TGTGCCTGGAGTACAGGGACGTCCTACGAGCAGTACTTC. This encodes CAWSTGTSYEQYF.

The chain has TRBV4-1 and TRBJ2-1; D gene ambiguous. Trimming took off 0 bases at V and 4 bases at J, with 4 bases between the two ends. CDR3 size: 13 residues. The germline CDR1 and CDR2 sequences are MGHRA and YSYEKL. This chain's CDR3 is CASSQDLYNEQFF. The DNA for the CDR3 is TGCGCCAGCAGCCAAGATTTGTACAATGAGCAGTTCTTC.

This chain uses TRBV15 with TRBJ2-5, with D perhaps TRBD2 (6 bases). The CDR3 extends over 17 amino acids. V was trimmed by 0 bases and J by 5 bases, leaving 19 bases between them. Germline assignment: CDR1 LNHNV and CDR2 YYDKDF (reference sequence). In DNA, the CDR3 is TGTGCCACCAGCAGAGAGGGGGGTCTTAGCGGTCATGAGACCCAGTACTTC. Translation: CATSREGGLSGHETQYF.

V and J are TRBV29-1 and TRBJ2-4, with D possibly TRBD1 on 5 matching bases. Trimming cost V 2 bases and J 2 bases, with 13 bases left between them. The CDR3 length is 15 residues. CDR1 is SQVTM, CDR2 ANQGSEA, per germline. This CDR3 reads CSVETRQSSKNIQYF. CDR3 DNA: TGCAGCGTTGAAACGAGACAGTCATCCAAAAACATTCAGTACTTC.

This clonotype was seen once. The rearrangement joins TRBV9 to TRBJ2-3, with 8 bases identical to TRBD1. The trim removed 0 bases at V and 6 bases at J, leaving 6 bases unmatched. From germline, CDR1 is SGDLS and CDR2 YYNGEE. CDR3 length equals 15 residues. CDR3 bases: TGTGCCAGCAGCGTAGGGACAGGGCCATTTGATACGCAGTATTTT. Encoded protein: CASSVGTGPFDTQYF. Looking up the rest from reference TRBV9 and TRBJ2-3 gives the full variable domain: DSGVTQTPKHLITATGQRVTLRCSPRSGDLSVYWYQQSLDQGLQFLIQYYNGEERAKGNILERFSAQQFPDLHSELNLSSLELGDSALYFCASSVGTGPFDTQYFGPGTRLTVL.

The rearrangement links TRBV4-2 to TRBJ2-1; the match to TRBD2 covers 8 bases. J gave up 1 base and V 1 base, and 9 bases lay outside the gene matches. CDR3 length: 18 amino acids. Germline V lookup: CDR1 LGHNA, CDR2 YNFKEQ. CDR3 protein: CASSQVGSGSLSYNEQFF. CDR3 nucleotides: TGTGCCAGCAGCCAAGTCGGGAGCGGGAGTCTTTCCTACAATGAGCAGTTCTTC.

The chain has TRBV2 and TRBJ1-2; weak D call: TRBD1 (6 bases). There are 14 residues in the CDR3. The ends were cut back, 1 base at V and 4 bases at J, with 10 bases in the middle. In germline, CDR1 is SNHLY, CDR2 FYNNEI. The CDR3 protein is CASSEGGRAYGYTF. In nucleotides, the CDR3 is TGTGCCAGCAGTGAAGGGGGGCGGGCCTATGGCTACACCTTC.

This chain connects TRBV30 to TRBJ1-2; no reliable D call. The germline CDR1 and CDR2 sequences are GTSNPN and SVGIG (reference sequence). The V gene lost 5 bases and the J gene lost 4 bases, with 8 bases spanning the gap. CDR3 length: 11 residues. The CDR3 coding sequence is TGTGCCTGGGAAGAGGTCTATGGCTACACCTTC. Residues: CAWEEVYGYTF.

The chain employs TRBV18 and TRBJ1-1, with unresolved D. The CDR3 has 12 amino acids. In germline, CDR1 is KGHSH, CDR2 LQKENI. The V end lost 2 bases, the J end lost 7 bases, and 8 bases lay between the germline ends. The CDR3 loop reads CASSPGVGEAFF. The CDR3, as DNA: TGTGCCAGCTCACCAGGGGTTGGTGAAGCTTTCTTT. The entire variable domain, with the rest obtained from reference TRBV18 and TRBJ1-1, is as follows: NAGVMQNPRHLVRRRGQEARLRCSPMKGHSHVYWYRQLPEEGLKFMVYLQKENIIDESGMPKERFSAEFPKEGPSILRIQQVVRGDSAAYFCASSPGVGEAFFGQGTRLTVV.

The chain carries TRBV29-1 and TRBJ2-7; D could derive from TRBD1 or TRBD2 (5 bases each). Germline V gives CDR1 SQVTM, CDR2 ANQGSEA. The length of the CDR3 is 14 residues. V dropped 5 bases and J dropped 3 bases, with 17 bases sitting between them. The CDR3 sequence is CSVKRAGTNYEQYF. The CDR3 nucleotides are TGCAGCGTTAAAAGGGCCGGGACGAACTACGAGCAGTACTTC.